This T cell receptor (beta chain) was found in a study of cytotoxic CD8 clonotypes in ibrutinib-treated CLL. Across the whole study: Patients gave response samples after a median approximately eleven months of treatment, range 6 to 36.

Target depth was 1 in 200,000 to 1 in 1 million T cells, about 10x per clonotype. The table came from immunoSEQ multiplex PCR; TCRdb's copy has only in-frame clones and leaves some out. The table includes about 74,000 clones, around 81% detected once. Trimming cost V 4 bases and J 6 bases; bases outside gene matches: 8. This CDR3 has 15 amino acids. The germline V gene has CDR1 MGHRA and CDR2 YSYEKL. The chain couples TRBV4-1 to TRBJ2-2; 7 positions match TRBD1. This receptor was identified in a human donor with chronic lymphocytic leukemia. The material sequenced was PBMCs, taken at disease progression, from a patient treated with ibrutinib. DNA for the CDR3: TGCGCCAGCAGCCTTCGACAGGGTTTTGCCGGGGAGCTGTTTTTT. Translating it yields CASSLRQGFAGELFF.